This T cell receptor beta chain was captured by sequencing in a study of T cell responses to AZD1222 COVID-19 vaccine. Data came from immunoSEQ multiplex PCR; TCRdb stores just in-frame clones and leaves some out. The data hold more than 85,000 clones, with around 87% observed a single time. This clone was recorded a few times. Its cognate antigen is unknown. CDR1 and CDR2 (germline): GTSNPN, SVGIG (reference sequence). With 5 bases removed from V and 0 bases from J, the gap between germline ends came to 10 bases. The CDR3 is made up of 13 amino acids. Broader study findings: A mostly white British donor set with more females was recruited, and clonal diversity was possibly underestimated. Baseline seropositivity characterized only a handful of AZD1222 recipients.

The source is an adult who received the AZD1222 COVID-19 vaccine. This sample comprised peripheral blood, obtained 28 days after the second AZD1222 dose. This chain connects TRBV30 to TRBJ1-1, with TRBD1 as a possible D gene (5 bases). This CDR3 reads CAWGAEVNTEAFF. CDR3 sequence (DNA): TGTGCCTGGGGGGCAGAGGTGAACACTGAAGCTTTCTTT.